This T cell receptor (beta chain) comes out of a study of T cell repertoires in cytomegalovirus infection. As for the study in general: Signatures in public TCR beta sequences pointed to both CMV infection and matching HLA type. Study-wide findings and caveats: It was HLA-C-restricted CMV-specific TCR beta clonotypes that dominated the response ex vivo.

Via MiXCR, TCRdb re-called the reads, giving one row per CDR3 protein. The sample shows approximately 910,000 distinct CDR3 sequences, about a third of them seen only once. To note about this clonotype: Its cognate antigen is unknown.

Trimming took off 5 bases at V and 2 bases at J, with 19 bases between the two ends. CDR3 size: 16 residues. CDR1 is ENHRY, CDR2 SYGVKD, per germline. This material consisted of cultured CD8+ T cells from PBMCs, taken from culture after CMV antigen stimulation. The receptor comes from a human donor in good health (CMV status not recorded). Some clones in this sample may be carry-over from other donors' samples. The chain combines TRBV10-3 with TRBJ2-7; D gene unclear. CDR3 residues: CAISNFSDPRPYEQYF. In DNA, the CDR3 is TGTGCCATCAGTAACTTTTCAGACCCTCGCCCCTACGAGCAGTACTTC.